This note documents a single T cell receptor beta chain sequence. The sample belongs to a study of blood T cell repertoires in COVID-19. Source study methods: Nucleated cell counts were estimated from reference gene primer amplification. Sequenced by immunoSEQ multiplex PCR; TCRdb stores in-frame clones only, minus some. The V and J calls and clone size are taken from that table; D and trimming were inferred from the DNA. Counted here are about 57,000 clones, 70% to 90% occurring once; the ten biggest clones make up 3.5% to 4%. V lost 3 bases and J 2 bases, leaving 16 bases between the germline ends. Germline values: CDR1 MDHEN, CDR2 SYDVKM. CDR3 length: 16 amino acids.

The specimen sequenced was PBMCs or T cells enriched from blood (not recorded which). The V and J genes are TRBV28 and TRBJ2-5, with a tentative D call TRBD2 (6 bases). The sequence was obtained from a woman aged 40 to 50 with acute COVID-19. The DNA for the CDR3 is TGTGCCAGCAGTTTTTCGGCGGGGCCCTCTCAAGAGACCCAGTACTTC. The encoded protein is CASSFSAGPSQETQYF.